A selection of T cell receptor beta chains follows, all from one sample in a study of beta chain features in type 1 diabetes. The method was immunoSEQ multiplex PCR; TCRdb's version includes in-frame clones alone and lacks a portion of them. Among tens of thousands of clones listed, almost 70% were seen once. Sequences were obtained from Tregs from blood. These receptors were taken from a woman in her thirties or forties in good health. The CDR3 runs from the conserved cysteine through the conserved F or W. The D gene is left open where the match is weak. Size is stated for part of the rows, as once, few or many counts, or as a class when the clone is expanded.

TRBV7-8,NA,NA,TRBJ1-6,TGTGCCAGCAGCTCTCCAGGGGCAGGCGGGCGGTCACCCCTCCACTTT,CASSSPGAGGRSPLHF
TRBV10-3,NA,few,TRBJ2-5,TGTGCCTCCGGGTGGGTCGGGGAAGAGACCCAGTACTTC,CASGWVGEETQYF
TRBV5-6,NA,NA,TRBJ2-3,TGTGCCAGCAGCTTGAGTCGGGGCACAGATACGCAGTATTTT,CASSLSRGTDTQYF
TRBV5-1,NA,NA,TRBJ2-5,TGCGCCAGCAGCTTAGCCAGCGGCCAAGAGACCCAGTACTTC,CASSLASGQETQYF
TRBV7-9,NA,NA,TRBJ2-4,TGTGCCAGCAGCCAGGGGTTTTTAGCCAAAAACATTCAGTACTTC,CASSQGFLAKNIQYF
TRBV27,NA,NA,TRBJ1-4,TGTGCCAGCAGTTTCAGTTTGTCGTATGATGAAAAACTGTTTTTT,CASSFSLSYDEKLFF
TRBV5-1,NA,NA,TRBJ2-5,TGCGCCAGCACCCAATCGGGGACTCAAGAGACCCAGTACTTC,CASTQSGTQETQYF
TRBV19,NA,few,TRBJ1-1,TGTGCCAGTAGTATCGGGAGGCGGCCGAACACTGAAGCTTTCTTT,CASSIGRRPNTEAFF
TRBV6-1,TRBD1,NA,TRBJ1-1,TGTGCCAGCAGAGATCAGGGGGCTGCTGAAGCTTTCTTT,CASRDQGAAEAFF
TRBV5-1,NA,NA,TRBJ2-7,TGCGCCAGCAGCTCTGACAGAAGCTCCTACGAGCAGTACTTC,CASSSDRSSYEQYF
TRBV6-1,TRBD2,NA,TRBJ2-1,TGTGCCAGCAGTGAAGATATGTACGGGAGGTCGGAGCAGTTCTTC,CASSEDMYGRSEQFF
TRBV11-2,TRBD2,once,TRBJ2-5,TGTGCCAGCAGCTTTAGCGGGGGGAGCCAAGAGACCCAGTACTTC,CASSFSGGSQETQYF
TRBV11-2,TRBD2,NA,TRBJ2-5,TGTGCCAGCAGCTTTCCAGCGGGGGGGCAAGAGACCCAGTACTTC,CASSFPAGGQETQYF
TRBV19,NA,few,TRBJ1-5,TGTGCCAGTAGTATCACCATAGATCAGCCCCAGCATTTT,CASSITIDQPQHF
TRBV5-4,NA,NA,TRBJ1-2,TGTGCCAGCAGCTGGGGGGAAAACTATGGCTACACCTTC,CASSWGENYGYTF
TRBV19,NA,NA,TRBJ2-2,TGTGCCAGTCGCAGGGGATCATTCCTGTTTTTT,CASRRGSFLFF
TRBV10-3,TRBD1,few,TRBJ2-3,TGTGCCATCAGTTGGACAGGGGGGACAGATACGCAGTATTTT,CAISWTGGTDTQYF
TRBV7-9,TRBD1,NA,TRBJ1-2,TGTGCCAGCAGCTCTGGACAGGTCTATGGCTACACCTTC,CASSSGQVYGYTF
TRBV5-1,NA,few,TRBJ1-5,TGCGCCAGCAGCTTGATCGGTGGCAATCAGCCCCAGCATTTT,CASSLIGGNQPQHF
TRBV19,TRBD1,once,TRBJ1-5,TGTGCCAGTAGTAGACCGGGACAGGGGATCATGAGCAATCAGCCCCAGCATTTT,CASSRPGQGIMSNQPQHF
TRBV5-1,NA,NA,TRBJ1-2,TGCGCCAGCAGCGACGGAGCTAACTATGGCTACACCTTC,CASSDGANYGYTF
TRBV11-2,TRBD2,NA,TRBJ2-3,TGTGCCAGCAGCTTAACGGGGGGTCCAGATACGCAGTATTTT,CASSLTGGPDTQYF